This record looks at one T cell receptor (beta chain) sequence and its context. Its antigen is not known. A single base separates this from a much larger clone, so it may be a read error. This sample was included in a study of breast tumors, draining lymph nodes, adjacent tissues. The study's findings and limits: The data were judged consistent with most tumor T cells coming from lymph node and expanding in tumor. Luminal-like breast cancer showed significantly greater tumor-nontumor repertoire similarity than basal-like breast cancer did.

TCRdb used MiXCR to reprocess the multiplex PCR reads, holding one entry per CDR3 protein. The sample lists about 220,000 distinct CDR3 sequences, 34% occurring once. Samples came from axillary lymph nodes draining the breast cancer. Sample: axillary lymph node tissue. The sequence was obtained from a female donor with breast cancer. Some clones in this sample may be carry-over from other donors' samples.

The CDR3 protein is CASRLTWRLGELFF. The CDR3 coding sequence is TGTGCCAGTAGACTAACTTGGCGGCTCGGGGAGCTGTTTTTT. The gene calls are TRBV19 and TRBJ2-2; unclear D gene. This CDR3 has 14 amino acids. Germline V gene sequence: CDR1 LNHDA, CDR2 SQIVND (reference sequence). Trimming left V 6 bases short and J 7 bases short, with 15 bases between.